These T cell receptor beta chains were read from a single sample in a study of blood T cells in healthy people across ages. Via MiXCR, TCRdb re-called the 5' RACE reads, giving one row per CDR3 protein. The table includes about 780,000 distinct CDR3 sequences, about 46% detected once. The sample consisted of blood. These receptors were taken from a man older than 75 in good health. Both conserved end residues are part of each CDR3. A D gene is named only where the DNA matches it firmly. Clone size is stated in some rows and not others, as once, few, many or a class when expanded.

cdr3_nt,cdr3_aa,j_call,d_call,clone_size,v_call
TGCAGTGCTAGAGATGGACTAGGAGACAATGAGCAGTTCTTC,CSARDGLGDNEQFF,TRBJ2-1,TRBD2,NA,TRBV20-1
TGTGCCACCAGCAGGGACAGGGGAGGGACTGAAGCTTTCTTT,CATSRDRGGTEAFF,TRBJ1-1,TRBD1,NA,TRBV15
TGTGCCAGCAGTTTTAAGAACCAGGGTCATGAGCAGTACTTC,CASSFKNQGHEQYF,TRBJ2-5,NA,NA,TRBV12-3/TRBV12-4
TGTGCCAGCAGCGTAACCCCTCGCGGGAGGGAAGATACGCAGTATTTT,CASSVTPRGREDTQYF,TRBJ2-3,TRBD2,NA,TRBV9
TGTGCCAGCAGCAAAGTGCGGCTGACACAATATTCCTCTGGGGCCAACGTCCTGACTTTC,CASSKVRLTQYSSGANVLTF,TRBJ2-6,NA,many,TRBV21-1
TGTGCCAGCAGTTCAATGACCCATCAGCCCCAGCATTTT,CASSSMTHQPQHF,TRBJ1-5,NA,NA,TRBV6-6
TGCAGTGCCTTCGGGACTAGCTTTATAGAGACCCAGTACTTC,CSAFGTSFIETQYF,TRBJ2-5,TRBD2,few,TRBV20-1
TGTGCCAGCAGCCCGATGGGACGCAGCCACGAGCAGTACTTC,CASSPMGRSHEQYF,TRBJ2-7,NA,NA,TRBV7-2
TGCAGTGCTAGAGGCGTAGCGGGAAACACCGGGGAGCTGTTTTTT,CSARGVAGNTGELFF,TRBJ2-2,TRBD2,NA,TRBV20-1
TGTGCCAGCAGATGGGGCGAAGATACGCAGTATTTT,CASRWGEDTQYF,TRBJ2-3,NA,NA,TRBV7-9
TGCAGCGGTGAGGTTTCAGAAAAACTGTTTTTT,CSGEVSEKLFF,TRBJ1-4,NA,NA,TRBV29-1
TGCAGTGCTACGGTGTCCAGGCACAATGAGCAGTTCTTC,CSATVSRHNEQFF,TRBJ2-1,NA,few,TRBV20-1
TGTGCCAGCAGCTTCGTCAGTGAATACGAGCAGTACTTC,CASSFVSEYEQYF,TRBJ2-7,NA,NA,TRBV7-2
TGTGCCAGCAGGAGCGGCGGGGAAAAGACTGAGACCCAGTACTTC,CASRSGGEKTETQYF,TRBJ2-5,NA,many,TRBV18
TGCGCCAGCAGCTTGGGACTAGCGGGACTCAATGAGCAGTTCTTC,CASSLGLAGLNEQFF,TRBJ2-1,TRBD2,few,TRBV5-1
TGTGCCATCAGTGCCGGAACAGGTGGAAATCAGCCCCAGCATTTT,CAISAGTGGNQPQHF,TRBJ1-5,NA,few,TRBV10-3
TGTGCCAGCAGCTTAGCCGTCGGGGAGAACACTGAAGCTTTCTTT,CASSLAVGENTEAFF,TRBJ1-1,NA,few,TRBV7-9